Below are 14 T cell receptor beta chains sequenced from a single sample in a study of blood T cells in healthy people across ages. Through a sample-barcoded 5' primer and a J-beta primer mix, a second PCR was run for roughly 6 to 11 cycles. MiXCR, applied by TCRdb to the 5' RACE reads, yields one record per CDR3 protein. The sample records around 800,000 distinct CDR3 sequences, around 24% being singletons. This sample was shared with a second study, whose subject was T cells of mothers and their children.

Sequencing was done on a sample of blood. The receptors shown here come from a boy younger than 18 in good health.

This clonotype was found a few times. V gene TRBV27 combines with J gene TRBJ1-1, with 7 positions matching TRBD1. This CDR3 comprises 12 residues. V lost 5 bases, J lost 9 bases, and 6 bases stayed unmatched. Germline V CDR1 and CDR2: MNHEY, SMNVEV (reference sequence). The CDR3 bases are TGTGCCAGCAGTCCCAGACAGGGCCAAGCTTTCTTT. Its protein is CASSPRQGQAFF.

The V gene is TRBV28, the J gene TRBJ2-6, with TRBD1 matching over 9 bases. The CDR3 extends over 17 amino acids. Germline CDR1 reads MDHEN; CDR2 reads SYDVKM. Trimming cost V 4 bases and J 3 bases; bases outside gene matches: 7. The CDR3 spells CASSSATGGYGANVLTF. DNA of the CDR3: TGTGCCAGCAGTTCAGCGACAGGGGGTTATGGGGCCAACGTCCTGACTTTC.

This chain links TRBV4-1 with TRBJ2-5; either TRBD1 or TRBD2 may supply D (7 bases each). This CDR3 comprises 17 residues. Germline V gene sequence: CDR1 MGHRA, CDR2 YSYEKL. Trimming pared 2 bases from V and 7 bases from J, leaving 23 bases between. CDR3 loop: CASSQPGGDRRAGTQYF. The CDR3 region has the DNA TGCGCCAGCAGCCAACCTGGGGGGGACAGAAGAGCTGGGACCCAGTACTTC.

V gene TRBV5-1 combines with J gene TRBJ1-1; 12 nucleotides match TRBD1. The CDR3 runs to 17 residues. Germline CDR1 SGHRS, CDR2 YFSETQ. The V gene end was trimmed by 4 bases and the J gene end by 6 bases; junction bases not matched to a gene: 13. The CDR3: CASSPTGTGGVVAEAFF. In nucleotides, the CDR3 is TGCGCCAGCAGCCCGACCGGGACAGGGGGCGTCGTGGCTGAAGCTTTCTTT. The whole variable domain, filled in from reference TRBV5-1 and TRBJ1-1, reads KAGVTQTPRYLIKTRGQQVTLSCSPISGHRSVSWYQQTPGQGLQFLFEYFSETQRNKGNFPGRFSGRQFSNSRSEMNVSTLELGDSALYLCASSPTGTGGVVAEAFFGQGTRLTVV.

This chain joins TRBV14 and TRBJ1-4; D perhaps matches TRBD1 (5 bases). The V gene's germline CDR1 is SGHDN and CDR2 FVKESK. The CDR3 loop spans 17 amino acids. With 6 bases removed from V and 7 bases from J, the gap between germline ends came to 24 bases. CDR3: CASSLAGPSTAFEKLFF. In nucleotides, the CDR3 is TGTGCCAGCAGTCTAGCGGGGCCCTCGACAGCTTTTGAAAAACTGTTTTTT.

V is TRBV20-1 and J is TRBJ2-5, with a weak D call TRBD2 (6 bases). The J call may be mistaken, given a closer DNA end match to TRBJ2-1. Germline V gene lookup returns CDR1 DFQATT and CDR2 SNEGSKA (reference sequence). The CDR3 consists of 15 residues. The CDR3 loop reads CSAGAGGKFDHEQFF. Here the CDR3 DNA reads TGCAGTGCCGGGGCTGGGGGGAAGTTTGACCATGAGCAGTTCTTC.

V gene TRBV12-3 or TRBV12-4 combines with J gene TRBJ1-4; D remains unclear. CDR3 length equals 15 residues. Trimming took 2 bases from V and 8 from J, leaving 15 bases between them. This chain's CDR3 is CASSLSTRRYEKLFF. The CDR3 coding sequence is TGTGCCAGCAGTTTATCGACACGGCGGTACGAAAAACTGTTTTTT.

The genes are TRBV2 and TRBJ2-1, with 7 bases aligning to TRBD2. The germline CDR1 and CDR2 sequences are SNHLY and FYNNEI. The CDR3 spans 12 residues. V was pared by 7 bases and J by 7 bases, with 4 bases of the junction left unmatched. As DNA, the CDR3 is TGTGCCAGCAAAATGGGAGGGAATGAGCAGTTCTTC. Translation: CASKMGGNEQFF.

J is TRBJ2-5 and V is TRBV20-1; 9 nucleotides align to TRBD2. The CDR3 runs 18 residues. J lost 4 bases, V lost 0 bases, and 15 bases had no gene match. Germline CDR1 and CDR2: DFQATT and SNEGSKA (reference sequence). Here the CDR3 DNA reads TGCAGTGCTAGAGAGAATGGGTGGAGCGGGGGGCCCCCAGAGACCCAGTACTTC. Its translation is CSARENGWSGGPPETQYF.

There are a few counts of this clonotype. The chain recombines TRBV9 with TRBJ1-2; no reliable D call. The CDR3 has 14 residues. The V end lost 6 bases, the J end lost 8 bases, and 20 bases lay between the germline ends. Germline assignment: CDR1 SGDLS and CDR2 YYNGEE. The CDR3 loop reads CASTNSGPRGGYTF. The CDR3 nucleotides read TGTGCCAGCACCAACTCCGGCCCCAGAGGCGGCTACACCTTC.

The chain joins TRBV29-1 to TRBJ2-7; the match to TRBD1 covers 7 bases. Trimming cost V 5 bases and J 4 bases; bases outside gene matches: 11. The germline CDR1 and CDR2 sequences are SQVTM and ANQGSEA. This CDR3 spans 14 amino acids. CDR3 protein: CSVSQGNGPYEQYF. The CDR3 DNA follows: TGCAGCGTTTCACAGGGGAACGGCCCTTACGAGCAGTACTTC.

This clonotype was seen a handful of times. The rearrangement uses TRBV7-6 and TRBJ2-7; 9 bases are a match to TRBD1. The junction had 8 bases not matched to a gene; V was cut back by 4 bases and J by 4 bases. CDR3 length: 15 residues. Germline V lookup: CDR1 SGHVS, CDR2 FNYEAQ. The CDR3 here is CASSSLEDRGYEQYF. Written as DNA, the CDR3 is TGTGCCAGCAGCTCGCTCGAGGACAGGGGATACGAGCAGTACTTC.

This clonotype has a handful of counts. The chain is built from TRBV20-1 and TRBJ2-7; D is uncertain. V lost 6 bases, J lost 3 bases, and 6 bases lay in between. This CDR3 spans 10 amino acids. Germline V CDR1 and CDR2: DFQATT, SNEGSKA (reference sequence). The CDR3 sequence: CSALGYEQYF. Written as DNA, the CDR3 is TGCAGTGCCCTGGGCTACGAGCAGTACTTC.

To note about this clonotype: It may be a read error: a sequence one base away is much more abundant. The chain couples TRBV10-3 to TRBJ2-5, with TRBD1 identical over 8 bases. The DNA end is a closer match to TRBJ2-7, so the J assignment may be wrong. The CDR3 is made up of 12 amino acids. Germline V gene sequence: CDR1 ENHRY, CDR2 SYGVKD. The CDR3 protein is CAISTGGYEQYF. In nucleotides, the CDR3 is TGTGCCATCAGCACAGGGGGCTACGAGCAGTACTTC.